The 7 T cell receptor beta chains listed next were all sequenced from one sample in a study of breast tumors, draining lymph nodes, adjacent tissues. MiXCR was run by TCRdb on the multiplex PCR reads, yielding one entry per CDR3 protein. This table holds about 200,000 distinct CDR3 sequences, 30% to 35% found once. The lymph nodes were axillary draining lymph nodes from breast cancer patients. The sequenced sample consisted of axillary lymph node tissue. These receptors all stem from a female donor with breast cancer. Some clones in this sample may be carry-over from other donors' samples.

This clonotype was counted ten times or more. Given a much more abundant clone one base away, this may be a read error. This chain uses TRBV20-1 with TRBJ2-7; 7 bases line up with TRBD1. The germline V gene has CDR1 DFQATT and CDR2 SNEGSKA (reference sequence). There are 11 residues in the CDR3. The CDR3 reads CSARTGYEQSF. In nucleotides, the CDR3 is TGCAGTGCAAGGACAGGCTACGAGCAGTCCTTC.

This clonotype was picked up many times. The chain is built from TRBV7-9 and TRBJ2-1, with D perhaps matching TRBD1 or TRBD2 (5 bases each). This CDR3 has 16 amino acids. V lost 5 bases and J lost 3, with 17 bases in between. From germline, CDR1 is SEHNR and CDR2 FQNEAQ (reference sequence). CDR3 coding DNA: TGTGCCAGCAGCACTTCTCGGGGACCCTTCTACAATGAGCAGTTCTTC. This encodes CASSTSRGPFYNEQFF.

A remark on this clonotype: With a much larger clone just one base away, this may be a read error. This chain connects TRBV7-9 to TRBJ2-7; D is perhaps TRBD1 or TRBD2 (5 bases each). CDR1 and CDR2 from the germline V gene are SEHNR and FQNEAQ (reference sequence). This CDR3 contains 16 residues. Trimming stripped 6 bases from V and 3 bases from J, with 21 bases between. In DNA, the CDR3 is TGTGCCAGCAGTCCTCAGGGCGGACTTCTGCTCTACGAGCAGTACTTC. As protein: CASSPQGGLLLYEQYF. Looking up the rest from reference TRBV7-9 and TRBJ2-7 gives the full variable domain: DTGVSQNPRHKITKRGQNVTFRCDPISEHNRLYWYRQTLGQGPEFLTYFQNEAQLEKSRLLSDRFSAERPKGSFSTLEIQRTEQGDSAMYLCASSPQGGLLLYEQYFGPGTRLTVT.

This clonotype was seen more than once but under ten times. The chain joins TRBV3-1 to TRBJ1-4; tentative D call: TRBD1 (6 bases). The CDR3 runs 16 residues. CDR1 is LGHDT and CDR2 is YNNKEL in the germline V gene (reference sequence). Trimming cost V 3 bases and J 6 bases, with 17 bases left between them. CDR3 sequence reads: CASSHYRIEGDEKLFF. The CDR3 region has the DNA TGTGCCAGCAGCCACTACCGGATCGAGGGGGATGAAAAACTGTTTTTT.

The chain has TRBV28 and TRBJ2-7; no definite D call. The germline gives CDR1 MDHEN, CDR2 SYDVKM. The V gene lost 5 bases and the J gene lost 7 bases, with 12 bases spanning the gap. The CDR3 covers 12 residues. The CDR3 loop is CASSPLSVEQYF. Here the CDR3 DNA reads TGTGCCAGCAGTCCTCTCTCAGTGGAGCAGTACTTC. Supplemented by reference TRBV28 and TRBJ2-7, the full variable domain reads DVKVTQSSRYLVKRTGEKVFLECVQDMDHENMFWYRQDPGLGLRLIYFSYDVKMKEKGDIPEGYSVSREKKERFSLILESASTNQTSMYLCASSPLSVEQYFGPGTRLTVT.

In its sample, this clonotype was seen many times. This chain connects TRBV11-2 to TRBJ2-7; D remains unclear. This CDR3 has 15 residues. The V end lost 5 bases, the J end lost 0 bases, and 14 bases lay between the germline ends. CDR1 is SGHAT, CDR2 FQNNGV, per germline. The CDR3 DNA sequence: TGTGCCAGCAGCCCCTCCAGCCCACCCTCCTACGAGCAGTACTTC. Its protein product is CASSPSSPPSYEQYF.

In this sample, this clonotype turned up a few times. The CDR3 loop reads CASSLGPAGRSDTQYF. The CDR3 nucleotides are TGTGCCAGCAGCTTGGGCCCAGCGGGGAGGTCAGATACGCAGTATTTT. V and J are TRBV5-4 and TRBJ2-3; 7 bases agree with TRBD2. CDR3 length: 16 amino acids. The junction had 8 bases not matched to a gene; V was cut back by 0 bases and J by 4 bases. Looked up from germline, CDR1 is SGHNT and CDR2 is YYREEE (reference sequence). The full variable domain, with the rest looked up from reference TRBV5-4 and TRBJ2-3, is ETGVTQSPTHLIKTRGQQVTLRCSSQSGHNTVSWYQQALGQGPQFIFQYYREEENGRGNFPPRFSGLQFPNYSSELNVNALELDDSALYLCASSLGPAGRSDTQYFGPGTRLTVL.